This TCR beta chain was observed in a study of blood T cell repertoires in COVID-19. Study information: Italy, Spain and the United States were the sources of the convalescent and acute COVID-19 samples. In each case, the material was cDNA or gDNA derived from T cells, B-cell-depleted T cells, or PBMCs.

In the study's own analysis: Amplification of reference gene primers was used by the study to estimate nucleated cell counts. Profiled with immunoSEQ multiplex PCR; TCRdb holds only in-frame clones, not every one. Clone size and V and J calls were adopted from that table, with D and trimming inferred from the DNA. The sample yields more than 110,000 clones, 75% to 85% seen once. The ends were cut back, 11 bases at V and 6 bases at J, with 16 bases in the middle. Germline loops: CDR1 WSHSY, CDR2 SAAADI. CDR3 size: 13 residues. Sequencing was carried out using peripheral blood. The TCR was taken from a man aged 45-60 years with acute or convalescent COVID-19. The chain joins TRBV10-2 to TRBJ2-2; the D is unclear. The DNA of the CDR3 is TGCGCCGGAAAGCTTAGTGCGGCCGGGGAGCTGTTTTTT. Encoded protein: CAGKLSAAGELFF.